Sequencing of this TCR beta chain was carried out in a study of T cell responses to AZD1222 COVID-19 vaccine. TCRdb's copy holds only in-frame clones and misses some; the assay was immunoSEQ multiplex PCR. The repertoire holds 130,000 to 150,000 clones, with approximately 93% as singletons. V lost 3 bases and J lost 3, with 13 bases in between. This CDR3 has 16 residues. The germline V gene encodes CDR1 SGDLS and CDR2 YYNGEE. This material consisted of peripheral blood, taken after recovery from COVID-19. This sequence was found in an adult who had recovered from COVID-19. This sequence joins TRBV9 and TRBJ2-6; D not certain. The CDR3 here is CASSGRSYGGANVLTF. In DNA, the CDR3 is TGTGCCAGCAGCGGCCGGTCGTACGGTGGGGCCAACGTCCTGACTTTC.